The clone carrying this T cell receptor beta chain was recorded once. No antigen is known for it. The sample is drawn from a study of Tregs in tolerant kidney transplant recipients. The protocol was immunoSEQ multiplex PCR, while the TCRdb copy is restricted to in-frame clones and leaves out a portion. The sample holds 16,000 or so clones, around 55% seen once. The V end lost 1 base, the J end lost 5 bases, and 11 bases lay between the germline ends. CDR1 is LGHNA, CDR2 YSLEER, per germline. CDR3 length: 15 amino acids. The sequence was obtained from a human donor in good health. V usage is TRBV4-3 and J usage is TRBJ1-4; D not resolved. The sequenced sample consisted of Tregs from blood cultured with allogeneic cells. CDR3 region: CASSQARRENEKLFF. CDR3 in DNA: TGCGCCAGCAGCCAAGCGCGGCGGGAGAATGAAAAACTGTTTTTT.